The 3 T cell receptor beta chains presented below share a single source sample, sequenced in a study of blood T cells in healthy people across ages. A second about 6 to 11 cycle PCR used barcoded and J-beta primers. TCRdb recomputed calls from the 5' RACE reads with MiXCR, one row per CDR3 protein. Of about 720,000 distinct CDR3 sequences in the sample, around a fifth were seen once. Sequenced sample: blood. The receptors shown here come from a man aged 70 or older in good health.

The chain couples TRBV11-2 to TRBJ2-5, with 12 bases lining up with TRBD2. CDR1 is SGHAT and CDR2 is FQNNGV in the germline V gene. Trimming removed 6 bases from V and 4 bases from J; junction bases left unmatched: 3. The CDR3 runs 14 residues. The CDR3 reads CASRWGLAGETQYF. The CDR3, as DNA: TGTGCCAGCAGGTGGGGACTAGCGGGAGAGACCCAGTACTTC.

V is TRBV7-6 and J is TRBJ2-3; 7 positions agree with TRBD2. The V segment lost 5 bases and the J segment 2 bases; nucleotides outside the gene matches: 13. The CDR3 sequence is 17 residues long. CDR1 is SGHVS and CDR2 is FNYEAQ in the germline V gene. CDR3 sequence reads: CASSHPSGQQDTDTQYF. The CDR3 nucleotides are TGTGCCAGCAGCCACCCTAGCGGCCAGCAGGACACAGATACGCAGTATTTT.

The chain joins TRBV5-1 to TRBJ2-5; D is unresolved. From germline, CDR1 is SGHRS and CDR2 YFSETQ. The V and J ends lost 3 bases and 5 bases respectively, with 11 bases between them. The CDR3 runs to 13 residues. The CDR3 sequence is CASSSASRETQYF. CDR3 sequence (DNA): TGCGCCAGCAGCTCTGCATCTAGGGAGACCCAGTACTTC.